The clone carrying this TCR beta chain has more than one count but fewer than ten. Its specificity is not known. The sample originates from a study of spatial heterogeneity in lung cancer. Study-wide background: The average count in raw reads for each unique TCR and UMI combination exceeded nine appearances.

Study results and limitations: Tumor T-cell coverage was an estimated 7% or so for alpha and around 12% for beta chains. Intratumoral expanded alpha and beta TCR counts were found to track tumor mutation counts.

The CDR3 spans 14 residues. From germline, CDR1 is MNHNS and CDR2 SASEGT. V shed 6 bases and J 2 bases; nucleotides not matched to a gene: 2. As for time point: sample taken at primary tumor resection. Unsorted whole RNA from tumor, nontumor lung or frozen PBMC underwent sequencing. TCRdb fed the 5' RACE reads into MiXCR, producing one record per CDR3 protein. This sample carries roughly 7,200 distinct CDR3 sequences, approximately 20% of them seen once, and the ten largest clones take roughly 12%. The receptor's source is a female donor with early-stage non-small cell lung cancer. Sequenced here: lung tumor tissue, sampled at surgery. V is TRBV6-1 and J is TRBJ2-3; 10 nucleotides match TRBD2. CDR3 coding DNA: TGTGCCAGCAGGCTAGCGGGGGTCACAGATACGCAGTATTTT. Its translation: CASRLAGVTDTQYF.